A selection of T cell receptor beta chains follows, all from one sample in a study of blood T cell repertoires in COVID-19. Generated by immunoSEQ multiplex PCR, the TCRdb table keeps only in-frame clones and is missing some. The top ten clones hold 7% to 7.5% of a sample with 150,000 to 200,000 clones, roughly 87% of them seen once. Material for sequencing was PBMCs or T cells enriched from blood (not recorded which). These receptor sequences come from a woman aged 45-65 years who had recovered from COVID-19. CDR3s include the opening cysteine and the closing phenylalanine or tryptophan.

v_gene | CDR3aa
TRBV4-1 | CASSHPWTSGYTDTQYF
TRBV6-6 | CASSYVSTGELFF
TRBV7-7 | CASSPHLAGGTGELFF
TRBV7-2 | CASSPSRGGARVGNTIYF
TRBV28 | CASSFMTSGRDNEQFF
TRBV5-5 | CASSPRASSYEQYF
TRBV6-5 | CASSSFRQGIGEQYF
TRBV13 | CASSPPGGVEAFF
TRBV11-2 | CASSLERSAGNYGYTF
TRBV19 | CATRQLSNQPQHF
TRBV7-9 | CASSARRLAGVLNEQFF
TRBV30 | CAWSKQGTDTQYF
TRBV14 | CASSPLAGESYEQYF
TRBV11-3 | CASTKGSEEKLFF
TRBV7-2 | CASSLRERTGELFF
TRBV6-6 | CASSRAGNTQYTDTQYF
TRBV12-5 | CASRDRRSSYEQYF
TRBV19 | CASSIKWSNEQFF
TRBV28 | CASSLYLGATYQPQHF
TRBV7-9 | CASSLAGRSNNEQFF
TRBV14 | CASSQVAEAGELFF
TRBV6-1 | CASSEWRDTYEQYF
TRBV5-1 | CASSSSMGVGTGELFF
TRBV5-1 | CASSYRGNGELFF
TRBV7-2 | CASSLALRGTEAFF
TRBV30 | CAWSGSTGYTEAFF
TRBV13 | CASSSSRTGVAYEQYF
TRBV9 | CASSPGPGDVTYEQYF
TRBV7-9 | CASSFGGSSTDTQYF
TRBV16 | CASSQSGRGQGYTF
TRBV28 | CASSYASMTGTSGRGGFF
TRBV7-2 | CASSPPQGHSTEAFF
TRBV19 | CASSIGGTSSYEQYF
TRBV27 | CAFTRGQLPMERGNTIYF
TRBV5-1 | CASTYGTGDAGYTF
TRBV7-2 | CASSFYSGGYTF
TRBV13 | CASSSGGQGFYEQYF
TRBV29-1 | CSVEQKTDTQYF
TRBV5-5 | CASSSTPSGRSETQYF
TRBV19 | CASSTTRGYQPQHF
TRBV7-9 | CASSLGTQGATNEKLFF
TRBV14 | CASSLSGGNEQYF
TRBV7-9 | CASSLRGGLDQYF
TRBV10-3 | CAISESGQGYGYTF
TRBV7-2 | CASSLRQVNEQFF
TRBV6-2/TRBV6-3 | CASSFVAGGEQFF
TRBV7-2 | CASSAYRVLGELFF
TRBV2 | CASILTGDRFGGNTIYF
TRBV28 | CASLDRGGSPLHF
TRBV28 | CASSFVGGQPQHF
TRBV7-8 | CASSSLWSSYNEQFF
TRBV9 | CASSAPSEGGRAYNEQFF
TRBV6-5 | CASSPGLLTYEQYF
TRBV12-3/TRBV12-4 | CASSLRNSPLHF
TRBV24-1 | CATSDQTGGPQPQHF
TRBV5-1 | CASTTGPATNEKLFF
TRBV29-1 | CSGGQDYEQYF
TRBV14 | CASSQKPTGNRETQYF
TRBV30 | CAWSRDRDSPLHF
TRBV30 | CAWSPGTGVIGRQETQYF